This T cell receptor beta chain appears in the sequencing data of a study of blood T cells in healthy people across ages. Together with a sample-barcoded 5' primer, a J-beta primer mix was included in a second PCR lasting roughly 6 to 12 cycles. TCRdb redid the calling of the 5' RACE reads with MiXCR, one entry per CDR3 protein. The sample has about 570,000 distinct CDR3 sequences; 25% to 30% are singletons. The receptor was isolated from a woman in her 70s in good health. Sequencing was done on a sample of blood.

CDR3: CASSQRDRSGANVLTF. In nucleotides, the CDR3 is TGTGCCAGCAGCCAGCGGGACCGCTCTGGGGCCAACGTCCTGACTTTC. The rearrangement uses TRBV5-6 and TRBJ2-6; 7 positions agree with TRBD2. With 4 bases clipped from V and 0 bases from J, the junction kept 4 bases outside the gene matches. Germline V gene data show CDR1 as SGHDT and CDR2 as YYEEEE. The CDR3 runs 16 residues. Full variable domain (missing parts from reference TRBV5-6 and TRBJ2-6): DAGVTQSPTHLIKTRGQQVTLRCSPKSGHDTVSWYQQALGQGPQFIFQYYEEEERQRGNFPDRFSGHQFPNYSSELNVNALLLGDSALYLCASSQRDRSGANVLTFGAGSRLTVL.